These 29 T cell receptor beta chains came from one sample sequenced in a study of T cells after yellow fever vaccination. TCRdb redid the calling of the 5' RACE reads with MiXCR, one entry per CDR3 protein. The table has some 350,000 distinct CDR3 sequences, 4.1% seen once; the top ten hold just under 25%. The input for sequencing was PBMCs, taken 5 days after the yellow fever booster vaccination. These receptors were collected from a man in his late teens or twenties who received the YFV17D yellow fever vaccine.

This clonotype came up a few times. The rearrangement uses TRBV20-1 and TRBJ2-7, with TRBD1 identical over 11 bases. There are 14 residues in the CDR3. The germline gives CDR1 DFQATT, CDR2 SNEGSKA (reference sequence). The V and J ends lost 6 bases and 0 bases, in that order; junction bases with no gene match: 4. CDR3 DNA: TGCAGTGCGTCGGGACAGGGGGTCTCCTACGAGCAGTACTTC. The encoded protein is CSASGQGVSYEQYF.

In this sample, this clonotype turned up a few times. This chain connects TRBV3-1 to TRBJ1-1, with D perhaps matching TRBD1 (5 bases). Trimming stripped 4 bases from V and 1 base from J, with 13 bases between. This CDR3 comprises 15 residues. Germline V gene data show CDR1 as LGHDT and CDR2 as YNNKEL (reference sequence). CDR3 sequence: CASSLGGSGNTEAFF. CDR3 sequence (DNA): TGTGCCAGCAGCCTCGGGGGGTCAGGGAACACTGAAGCTTTCTTT.

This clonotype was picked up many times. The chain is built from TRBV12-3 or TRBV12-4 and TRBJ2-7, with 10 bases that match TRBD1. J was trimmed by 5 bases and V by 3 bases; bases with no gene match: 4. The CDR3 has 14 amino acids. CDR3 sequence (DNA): TGTGCCAGCAGTTTTGGGGACAGGGGTCACGAGCAGTACTTC. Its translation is CASSFGDRGHEQYF.

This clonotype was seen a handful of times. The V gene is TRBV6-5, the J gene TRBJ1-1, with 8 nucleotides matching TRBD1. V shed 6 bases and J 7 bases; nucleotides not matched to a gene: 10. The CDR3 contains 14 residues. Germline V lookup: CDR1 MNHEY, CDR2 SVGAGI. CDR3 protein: CASSQDRGTGEAFF. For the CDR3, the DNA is TGTGCCAGCAGCCAAGACAGGGGAACAGGTGAAGCTTTCTTT.

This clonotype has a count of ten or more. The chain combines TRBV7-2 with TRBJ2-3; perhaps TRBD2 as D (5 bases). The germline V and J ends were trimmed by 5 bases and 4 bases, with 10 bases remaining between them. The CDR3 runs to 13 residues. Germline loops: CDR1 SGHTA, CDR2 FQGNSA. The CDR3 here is CASSGRVADTQYF. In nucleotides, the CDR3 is TGTGCCAGCAGCGGGCGGGTGGCAGATACGCAGTATTTT.

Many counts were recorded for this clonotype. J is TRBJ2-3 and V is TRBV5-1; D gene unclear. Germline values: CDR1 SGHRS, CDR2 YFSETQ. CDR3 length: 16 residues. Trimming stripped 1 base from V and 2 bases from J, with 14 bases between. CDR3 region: CASSLLLGIATDTQYF. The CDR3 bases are TGCGCCAGCAGCTTGCTCCTAGGGATTGCCACAGATACGCAGTATTTT.

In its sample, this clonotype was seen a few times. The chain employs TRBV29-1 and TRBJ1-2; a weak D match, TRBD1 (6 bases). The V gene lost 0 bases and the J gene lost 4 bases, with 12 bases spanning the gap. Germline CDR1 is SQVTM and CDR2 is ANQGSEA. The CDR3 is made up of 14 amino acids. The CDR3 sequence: CSVEDPLTGYGYTF. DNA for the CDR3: TGCAGCGTTGAAGACCCGCTGACAGGCTATGGCTACACCTTC.

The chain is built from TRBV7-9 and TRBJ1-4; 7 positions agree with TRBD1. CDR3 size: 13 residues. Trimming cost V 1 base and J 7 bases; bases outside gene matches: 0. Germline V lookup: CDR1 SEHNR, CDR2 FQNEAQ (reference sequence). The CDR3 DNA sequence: TGTGCCAGCAGCTTAGGACAGGGTGAAAAACTGTTTTTT. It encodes CASSLGQGEKLFF.

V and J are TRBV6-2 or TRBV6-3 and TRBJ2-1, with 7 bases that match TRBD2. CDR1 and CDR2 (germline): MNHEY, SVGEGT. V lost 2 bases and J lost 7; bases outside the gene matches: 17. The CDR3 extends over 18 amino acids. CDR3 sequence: CASSYPPGWGGVRNEQFF. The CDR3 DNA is TGTGCCAGCAGTTACCCTCCCGGGTGGGGGGGAGTTCGGAATGAGCAGTTCTTC.

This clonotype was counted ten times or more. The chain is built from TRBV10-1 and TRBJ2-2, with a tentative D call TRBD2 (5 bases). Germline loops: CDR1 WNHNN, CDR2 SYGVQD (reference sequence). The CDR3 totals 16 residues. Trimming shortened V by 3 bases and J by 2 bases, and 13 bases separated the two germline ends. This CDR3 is CASSDVGVGNTGELFF. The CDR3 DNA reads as TGCGCCAGCAGTGATGTCGGGGTAGGAAACACCGGGGAGCTGTTTTTT.

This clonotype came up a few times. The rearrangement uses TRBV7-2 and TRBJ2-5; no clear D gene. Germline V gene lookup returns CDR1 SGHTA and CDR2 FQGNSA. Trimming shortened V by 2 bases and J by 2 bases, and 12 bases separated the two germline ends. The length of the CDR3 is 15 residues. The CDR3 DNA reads TGTGCCAGCAGCTTAAGTTTCGGTAATCAAGAGACCCAGTACTTC. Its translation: CASSLSFGNQETQYF.

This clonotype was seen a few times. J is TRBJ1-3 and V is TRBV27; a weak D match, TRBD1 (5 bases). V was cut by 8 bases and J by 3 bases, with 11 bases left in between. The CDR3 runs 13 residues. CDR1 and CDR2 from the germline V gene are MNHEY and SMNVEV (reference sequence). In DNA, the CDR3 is TGTGCCAGCGCAGGGTTAGGTGGAAACACCATATATTTT. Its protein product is CASAGLGGNTIYF.

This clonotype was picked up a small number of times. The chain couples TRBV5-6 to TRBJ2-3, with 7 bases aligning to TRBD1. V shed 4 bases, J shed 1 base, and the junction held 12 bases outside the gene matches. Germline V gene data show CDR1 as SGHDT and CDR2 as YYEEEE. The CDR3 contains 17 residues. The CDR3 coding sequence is TGTGCCAGCAGCCGCTCCCTCGCGACAGGGCGCACAGATACGCAGTATTTT. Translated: CASSRSLATGRTDTQYF.

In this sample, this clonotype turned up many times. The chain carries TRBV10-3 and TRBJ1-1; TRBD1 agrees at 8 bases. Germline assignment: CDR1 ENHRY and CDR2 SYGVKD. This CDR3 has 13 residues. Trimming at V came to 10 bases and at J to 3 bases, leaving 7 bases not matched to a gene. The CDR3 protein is CATNDRGHTEAFF. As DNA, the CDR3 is TGTGCCACCAACGACAGGGGTCACACTGAAGCTTTCTTT.

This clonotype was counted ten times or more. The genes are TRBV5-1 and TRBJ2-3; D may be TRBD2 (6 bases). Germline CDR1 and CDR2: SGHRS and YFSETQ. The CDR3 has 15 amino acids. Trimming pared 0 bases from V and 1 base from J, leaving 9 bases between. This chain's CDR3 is CASSLATGGTDTQYF. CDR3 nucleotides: TGCGCCAGCAGCTTGGCCACGGGGGGCACAGATACGCAGTATTTT.

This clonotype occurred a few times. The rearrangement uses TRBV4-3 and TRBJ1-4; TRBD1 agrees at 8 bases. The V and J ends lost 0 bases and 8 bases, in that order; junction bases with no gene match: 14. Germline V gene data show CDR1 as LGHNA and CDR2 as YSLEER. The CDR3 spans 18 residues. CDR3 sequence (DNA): TGCGCCAGCAGCCAAGATTTCACGGACAGGGTGGACTACGAAAAACTGTTTTTT. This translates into CASSQDFTDRVDYEKLFF.

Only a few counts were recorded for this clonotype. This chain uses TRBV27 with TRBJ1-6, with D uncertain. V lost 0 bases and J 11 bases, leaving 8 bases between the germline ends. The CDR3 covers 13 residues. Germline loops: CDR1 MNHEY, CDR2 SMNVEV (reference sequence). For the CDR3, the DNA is TGTGCCAGCAGTTTATCGATTTTCACACCCCTCCACTTT. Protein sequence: CASSLSIFTPLHF.

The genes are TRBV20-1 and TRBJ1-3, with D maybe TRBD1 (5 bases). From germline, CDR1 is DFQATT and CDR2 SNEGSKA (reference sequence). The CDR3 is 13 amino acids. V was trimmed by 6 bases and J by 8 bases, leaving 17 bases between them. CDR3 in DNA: TGCAGTGCAAAGAAGGACACTGGGGACACCATATATTTT. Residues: CSAKKDTGDTIYF.

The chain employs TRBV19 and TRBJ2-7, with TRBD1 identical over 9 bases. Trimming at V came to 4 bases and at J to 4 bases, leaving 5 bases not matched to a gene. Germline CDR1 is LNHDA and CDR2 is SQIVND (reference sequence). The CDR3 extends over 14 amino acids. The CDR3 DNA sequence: TGTGCCAGTAGTAGGACAGGGGAGCGTTACGAGCAGTACTTC. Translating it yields CASSRTGERYEQYF.

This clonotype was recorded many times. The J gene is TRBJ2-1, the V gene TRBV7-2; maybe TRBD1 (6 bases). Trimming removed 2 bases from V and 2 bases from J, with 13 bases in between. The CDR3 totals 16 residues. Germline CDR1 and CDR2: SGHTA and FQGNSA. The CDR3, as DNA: TGTGCCAGCAGCTTATTGCTAGGGGGTCCCTACAATGAGCAGTTCTTC. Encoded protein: CASSLLLGGPYNEQFF. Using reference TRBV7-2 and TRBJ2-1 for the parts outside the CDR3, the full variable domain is GAGVSQSPSNKVTEKGKDVELRCDPISGHTALYWYRQSLGQGLEFLIYFQGNSAPDKSGLPSDRFSAERTGGSVSTLTIQRTQQEDSAVYLCASSLLLGGPYNEQFFGPGTRLTVL.

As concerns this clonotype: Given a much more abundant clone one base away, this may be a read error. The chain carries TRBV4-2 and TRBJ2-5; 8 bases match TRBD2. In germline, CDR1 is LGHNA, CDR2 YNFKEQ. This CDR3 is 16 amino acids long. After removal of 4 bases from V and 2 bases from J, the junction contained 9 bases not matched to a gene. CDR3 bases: TGTGCCAGCAGCCGTCCGAGCGGGGGTATTCAAGAGACCCAGTACTTC. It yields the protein CASSRPSGGIQETQYF.

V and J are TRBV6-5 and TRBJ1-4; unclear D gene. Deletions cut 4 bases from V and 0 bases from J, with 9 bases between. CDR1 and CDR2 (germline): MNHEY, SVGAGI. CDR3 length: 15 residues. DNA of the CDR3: TGTGCCAGCAGTTCTACAGCTACAACTAATGAAAAACTGTTTTTT. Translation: CASSSTATTNEKLFF.

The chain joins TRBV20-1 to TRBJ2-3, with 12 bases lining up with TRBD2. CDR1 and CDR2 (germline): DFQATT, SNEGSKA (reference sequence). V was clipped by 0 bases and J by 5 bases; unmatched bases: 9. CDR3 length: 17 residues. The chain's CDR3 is CSARDLLLAGGIDTQYF. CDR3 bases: TGCAGTGCTAGAGACCTACTACTAGCGGGGGGTATAGATACGCAGTATTTT.

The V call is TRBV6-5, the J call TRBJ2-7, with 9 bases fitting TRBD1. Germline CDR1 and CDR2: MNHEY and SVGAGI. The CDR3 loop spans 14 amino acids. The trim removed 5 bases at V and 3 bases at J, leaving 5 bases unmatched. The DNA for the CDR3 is TGTGCCAGCAGTCCGGGACAGGGCCTCTACGAGCAGTACTTC. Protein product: CASSPGQGLYEQYF.

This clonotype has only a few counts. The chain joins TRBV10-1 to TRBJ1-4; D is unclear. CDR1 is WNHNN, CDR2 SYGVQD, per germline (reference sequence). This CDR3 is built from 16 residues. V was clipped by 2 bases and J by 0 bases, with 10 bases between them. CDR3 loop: CASSEAEFATNEKLFF. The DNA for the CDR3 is TGCGCCAGCAGTGAGGCAGAGTTCGCAACTAATGAAAAACTGTTTTTT.

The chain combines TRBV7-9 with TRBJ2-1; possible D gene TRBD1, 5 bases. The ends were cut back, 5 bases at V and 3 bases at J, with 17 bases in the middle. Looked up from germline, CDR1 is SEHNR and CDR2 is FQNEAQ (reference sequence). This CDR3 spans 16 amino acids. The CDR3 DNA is TGTGCCAGCAGCGGGGCAACGGCCAAAATCTACAATGAGCAGTTCTTC. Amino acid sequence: CASSGATAKIYNEQFF. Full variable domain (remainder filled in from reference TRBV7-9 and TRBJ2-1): DTGVSQNPRHKITKRGQNVTFRCDPISEHNRLYWYRQTLGQGPEFLTYFQNEAQLEKSRLLSDRFSAERPKGSFSTLEIQRTEQGDSAMYLCASSGATAKIYNEQFFGPGTRLTVL.

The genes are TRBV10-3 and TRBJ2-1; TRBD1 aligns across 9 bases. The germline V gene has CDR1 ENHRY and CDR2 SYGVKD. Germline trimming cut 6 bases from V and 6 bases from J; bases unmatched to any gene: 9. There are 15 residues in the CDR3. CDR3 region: CAISGTGSTGNEQFF. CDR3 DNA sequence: TGTGCCATCAGCGGGACAGGGTCTACGGGCAATGAGCAGTTCTTC.

The CDR3 nucleotides read TGTGCCAGCAGCCCACCAGGGACTAGGAGTGTATATACGCAGTATTTT. This codes for CASSPPGTRSVYTQYF. This chain joins TRBV7-2 and TRBJ2-3; TRBD2 aligns across 8 bases. Trimming removed 5 bases from V and 7 bases from J; junction bases left unmatched: 14. Germline V gene data show CDR1 as SGHTA and CDR2 as FQGNSA. This CDR3 spans 16 amino acids.

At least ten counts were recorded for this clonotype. The CDR3 nucleotides read TGTGCCAGCAGACCGGACAGGGAGCAGTACGTC. Its protein is CASRPDREQYV. This sequence joins TRBV6-5 and TRBJ2-7, with TRBD1 matching 7 bases. The CDR3 is 11 residues long. Germline V lookup: CDR1 MNHEY, CDR2 SVGAGI. V lost 6 bases to trimming and J lost 7 bases; unmatched junction nucleotides: 3.